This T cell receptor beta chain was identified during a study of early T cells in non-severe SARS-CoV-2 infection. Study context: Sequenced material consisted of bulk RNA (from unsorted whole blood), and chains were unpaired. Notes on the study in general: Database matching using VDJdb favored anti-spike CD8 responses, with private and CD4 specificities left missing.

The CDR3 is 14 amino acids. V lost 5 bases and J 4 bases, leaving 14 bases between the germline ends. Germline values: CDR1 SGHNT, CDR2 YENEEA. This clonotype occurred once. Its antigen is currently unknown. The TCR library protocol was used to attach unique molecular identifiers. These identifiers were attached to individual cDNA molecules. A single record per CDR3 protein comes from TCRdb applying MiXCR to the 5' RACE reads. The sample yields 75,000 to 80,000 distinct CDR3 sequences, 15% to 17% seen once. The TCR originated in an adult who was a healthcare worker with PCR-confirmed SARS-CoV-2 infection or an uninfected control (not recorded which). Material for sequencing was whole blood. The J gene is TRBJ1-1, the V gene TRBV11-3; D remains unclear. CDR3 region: CASSKSPGSTEAFF. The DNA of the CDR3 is TGTGCCAGCAGCAAATCTCCCGGTAGCACTGAAGCTTTCTTT. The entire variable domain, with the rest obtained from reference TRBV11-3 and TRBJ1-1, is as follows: EAGVVQSPRYKIIEKKQPVAFWCNPISGHNTLYWYLQNLGQGPELLIRYENEEAVDDSQLPKDRFSAERLKGVDSTLKIQPAELGDSAVYLCASSKSPGSTEAFFGQGTRLTVV.